This TCR beta chain was sequenced during a study of T cell repertoires in cytomegalovirus infection. TCRdb reprocessed the reads with MiXCR, giving one entry per CDR3 protein. Among fewer than 850,000 distinct CDR3 sequences listed, almost 30% were seen once. With respect to this clonotype: Its antigen is undetermined.

The receptor's source is a human donor in good health (CMV status not recorded). Some clones in this sample may be carry-over from other donors' samples. This sample comprised cultured CD8+ T cells from PBMCs, obtained from culture after CMV antigen stimulation.

The DNA for the CDR3 is TGTGCCAGTAGCCAGTTATTTGGTCAGCCCCAGCATTTT. Translation gives CASSQLFGQPQHF. The V call is TRBV19, the J call TRBJ1-5; D is unclear. This CDR3 is 13 amino acids long. V gave up 6 bases and J gave up 6 bases, with 12 bases separating them. Germline CDR1 reads LNHDA; CDR2 reads SQIVND (reference sequence).